The next 27 T cell receptor beta chains were all read from a single sample in a study of T cells after yellow fever vaccination. TCRdb itself ran the 5' RACE reads through MiXCR, one entry per CDR3 protein. The table records about 340,000 distinct CDR3 sequences, under 5% of them present only once. The source material was PBMCs, sampled 5 days after the yellow fever booster vaccination. These receptors were taken from a young man who received the YFV17D yellow fever vaccine.

The gene calls are TRBV6-5 and TRBJ1-5, with a possible D match to TRBD1 (5 bases). Germline V gene lookup returns CDR1 MNHEY and CDR2 SVGAGI. V was cut by 2 bases and J by 7 bases, with 12 bases left in between. CDR3 size: 14 residues. The CDR3 reads CASSYDRGAQPQHF. CDR3 coding DNA: TGTGCCAGCAGTTACGATCGGGGCGCGCAGCCCCAGCATTTT.

This clonotype occurred a few times. V is TRBV7-9 and J is TRBJ1-1, with D perhaps TRBD1 (6 bases). Trimming cost V 5 bases and J 3 bases, with 16 bases left between them. There are 15 residues in the CDR3. CDR1 and CDR2 (germline): SEHNR, FQNEAQ (reference sequence). CDR3 amino acids: CASSLTGAWDTEAFF. In nucleotides, the CDR3 is TGTGCCAGCAGCCTTACGGGGGCATGGGACACTGAAGCTTTCTTT. The full variable domain, its missing parts supplied by reference TRBV7-9 and TRBJ1-1, is DTGVSQNPRHKITKRGQNVTFRCDPISEHNRLYWYRQTLGQGPEFLTYFQNEAQLEKSRLLSDRFSAERPKGSFSTLEIQRTEQGDSAMYLCASSLTGAWDTEAFFGQGTRLTVV.

The rearrangement uses TRBV10-3 and TRBJ2-7, with 12 bases aligning to TRBD1. V lost 6 bases and J lost 5; bases outside the gene matches: 11. The CDR3 is 16 amino acids. Germline lookup yields CDR1 ENHRY and CDR2 SYGVKD. CDR3 bases: TGTGCCATCAGCCCGGGACAGGGGGCATTCGGCAACGAGCAGTACTTC. Translated: CAISPGQGAFGNEQYF.

This clonotype showed up many times. This sequence joins TRBV20-1 and TRBJ2-2; 11 bases agree with TRBD2. The ends lost 3 bases at V and 14 bases at J; junction bases unmatched: 8. This CDR3 is 13 amino acids long. The germline CDR1 and CDR2 sequences are DFQATT and SNEGSKA (reference sequence). DNA for the CDR3: TGCAGTGCTAGCGCTTTCACTAGCGGGGGTCTGTTTTTT. Translating gives CSASAFTSGGLFF.

The gene calls are TRBV6-5 and TRBJ2-1; no reliable D call. V shed 2 bases and J shed 10 bases, with 21 bases lying between them. The CDR3 consists of 16 residues. CDR1 is MNHEY and CDR2 is SVGAGI in the germline V gene. The CDR3 here is CASSYANPPNRPEQFF. CDR3 in DNA: TGTGCCAGCAGTTACGCGAATCCTCCTAACCGTCCAGAGCAGTTCTTC.

There are many counts of this clonotype. The V gene is TRBV7-2, the J gene TRBJ2-2; possible D gene TRBD2, 6 bases. Per germline, CDR1 SGHTA and CDR2 FQGNSA. Trimming shortened V by 5 bases and J by 0 bases, and 10 bases separated the two germline ends. The CDR3 runs 15 residues. This chain's CDR3 is CASSRGGANTGELFF. CDR3 coding DNA: TGTGCCAGCAGCCGAGGAGGGGCGAACACCGGGGAGCTGTTTTTT.

This chain joins TRBV7-2 and TRBJ2-5, with 10 bases fitting TRBD2. Germline CDR1 SGHTA, CDR2 FQGNSA. CDR3 length: 15 amino acids. Trimming cost V 5 bases and J 5 bases; bases outside gene matches: 8. The CDR3 bases are TGTGCCAGCAGCACCATAGCGGGGGGCCGGGAGACCCAGTACTTC. Translated: CASSTIAGGRETQYF.

This clonotype showed up just a few times. The rearrangement uses TRBV6-1 and TRBJ2-1; tentatively, D is TRBD1 (6 bases). This CDR3 is built from 15 residues. Trimming left V 2 bases short and J 6 bases short, with 14 bases between. Germline CDR1 and CDR2: MNHNS and SASEGT. CDR3 sequence: CASSEWQGNINEQFF. The CDR3 nucleotides read TGTGCCAGCAGTGAATGGCAGGGGAATATCAATGAGCAGTTCTTC.

The rearrangement uses TRBV18 and TRBJ1-1, with D perhaps TRBD1 (5 bases). V lost 8 bases and J 4 bases, leaving 14 bases between the germline ends. This CDR3 comprises 13 residues. Germline lookup yields CDR1 KGHSH and CDR2 LQKENI. DNA for the CDR3: TGTGCCAGCCGCGGGGGGGATCGCACTGAAGCTTTCTTT. Translating gives CASRGGDRTEAFF.

This clonotype came up many times. CDR3 in DNA: TGTGCCAGCAGTACGGGGACAGGGGGGAGGCAGCCCCAGCATTTT. Its protein product is CASSTGTGGRQPQHF. The V gene is TRBV6-5, the J gene TRBJ1-5; 11 positions agree with TRBD1. V trimming: 5 bases; J trimming: 7 bases; junction bases outside the gene matches: 7. Germline loops: CDR1 MNHEY, CDR2 SVGAGI. CDR3 size: 15 residues.

This clonotype was observed a few times. This chain links TRBV5-1 with TRBJ2-1; D unresolved. The V end was cut by 5 bases, the J end by 1 base, with 13 bases between. The germline CDR1 and CDR2 sequences are SGHRS and YFSETQ. The CDR3 contains 15 residues. The CDR3 sequence: CASSPDMLSYNEQFF. CDR3 bases: TGCGCCAGCAGTCCTGACATGTTATCCTACAATGAGCAGTTCTTC.

This clonotype was counted between two and nine times. The CDR3 DNA reads as TGCAGTGCTGCCGGGACAGTTAATTCACCCCTCCACTTT. Amino acids: CSAAGTVNSPLHF. This rearrangement joins TRBV20-1 to TRBJ1-6, with TRBD1 matching over 7 bases. This CDR3 region has 13 residues. V lost 5 bases, J lost 6 bases, and 4 bases stayed unmatched. Germline CDR1 is DFQATT and CDR2 is SNEGSKA (reference sequence).

The table lists this clonotype with a few counts. V is TRBV4-3 and J is TRBJ2-1; 7 bases are a match to TRBD1. CDR1 and CDR2 from the germline V gene are LGHNA and YSLEER. V gave up 1 base and J gave up 5 bases; unmatched junction bases: 2. CDR3 length equals 14 residues. The CDR3 reads CASSQGDRDNEQFF. CDR3 nucleotide sequence: TGCGCCAGCAGCCAAGGAGACAGGGACAATGAGCAGTTCTTC.

A few counts support this clonotype. The rearrangement joins TRBV18 to TRBJ1-3; D is undetermined. CDR1 is KGHSH, CDR2 LQKENI, per germline. CDR3 length: 16 amino acids. Trimming cost V 0 bases and J 0 bases, with 9 bases left between them. The CDR3: CASSPPLQSSGNTIYF. CDR3 nucleotides: TGTGCCAGCTCACCACCGTTACAGAGCTCTGGAAACACCATATATTTT.

This clonotype was counted only a few times. V and J are TRBV4-1 and TRBJ2-2; TRBD2 aligns across 11 bases. This CDR3 is 19 amino acids long. V lost 1 base to trimming and J lost 6 bases; unmatched junction nucleotides: 13. Germline assignment: CDR1 MGHRA and CDR2 YSYEKL. The CDR3 DNA reads as TGCGCCAGCAGCCAAGCCAGAGGGATTAGCGGGGGGGCCGCCGGGGAGCTGTTTTTT. It translates to CASSQARGISGGAAGELFF.

In its sample, this clonotype was seen many times. The chain joins TRBV2 to TRBJ1-4; no reliable D call. V was trimmed by 6 bases and J by 2 bases, leaving 10 bases between them. The CDR3 runs 14 residues. Germline-derived CDR1 and CDR2 are SNHLY and FYNNEI. Here the CDR3 reads CASRREYTNEKLFF. The CDR3 DNA is TGTGCCAGCAGGAGAGAATACACTAATGAAAAACTGTTTTTT.

This clonotype was recorded at least ten times. The gene calls are TRBV7-2 and TRBJ2-1; no firm D call. This CDR3 spans 13 amino acids. V gave up 3 bases and J gave up 5 bases, with 8 bases separating them. Per the germline V gene, CDR1 is SGHTA and CDR2 is FQGNSA. The CDR3 DNA reads as TGTGCCAGCAGCTTTGTACAGAACAATGAGCAGTTCTTC. Protein sequence: CASSFVQNNEQFF.

There are a few counts of this clonotype. The chain employs TRBV4-2 and TRBJ2-7, with TRBD2 matching over 10 bases. The CDR3 spans 18 residues. From germline, CDR1 is LGHNA and CDR2 YNFKEQ. Losses at the gene ends were 1 base for V and 0 bases for J; bases not matched to a gene: 9. The CDR3 region is CASSQGSSSGGLSYEQYF. CDR3 nucleotides: TGTGCCAGCAGCCAAGGTTCTTCTAGCGGGGGCCTCTCCTACGAGCAGTACTTC.

This chain joins TRBV12-5 and TRBJ2-3; TRBD2 might be the D (7 bases). V was trimmed by 5 bases and J by 0 bases, leaving 15 bases between them. The CDR3 covers 16 residues. Germline CDR1 reads LGHNT; CDR2 reads FRNRAP. This CDR3 is CASGPPGGASTDTQYF. CDR3 bases: TGTGCTAGTGGTCCCCCTGGGGGGGCGAGCACAGATACGCAGTATTTT.

V is TRBV5-1 and J is TRBJ2-1, with 7 nucleotides matching TRBD2. Germline V gene sequence: CDR1 SGHRS, CDR2 YFSETQ. V was pared by 0 bases and J by 2 bases, with 5 bases of the junction left unmatched. The CDR3 is made up of 16 amino acids. The CDR3 region is CASSLDEAGAYNEQFF. DNA for the CDR3: TGCGCCAGCAGCTTGGATGAGGCGGGAGCCTACAATGAGCAGTTCTTC. The full variable domain, completed using reference TRBV5-1 and TRBJ2-1, is KAGVTQTPRYLIKTRGQQVTLSCSPISGHRSVSWYQQTPGQGLQFLFEYFSETQRNKGNFPGRFSGRQFSNSRSEMNVSTLELGDSALYLCASSLDEAGAYNEQFFGPGTRLTVL.

In its sample, this clonotype was seen many times. The gene calls are TRBV7-2 and TRBJ2-1, with 8 positions matching TRBD1. Unmatched junction bases numbered 6, after V lost 5 bases and J lost 3 bases. Germline lookup yields CDR1 SGHTA and CDR2 FQGNSA. CDR3 length equals 15 residues. The CDR3 loop is CASSRRDRRYNEQFF. The CDR3, as DNA: TGTGCCAGCAGCCGCCGGGACAGGCGCTACAATGAGCAGTTCTTC.

This clonotype has only a few counts. The chain couples TRBV11-2 to TRBJ2-1, with 8 nucleotides matching TRBD2. J was trimmed by 8 bases and V by 5 bases; bases with no gene match: 17. The CDR3 loop spans 17 amino acids. The germline V gene encodes CDR1 SGHAT and CDR2 FQNNGV. The CDR3 nucleotides are TGTGCCAGCAGCCTCGCAGCGGGACTAGAGATCGTCGATGAGCAGTTCTTC. Protein: CASSLAAGLEIVDEQFF.

The chain joins TRBV20-1 to TRBJ2-7; D is ambiguous. V dropped 0 bases and J dropped 0 bases, with 12 bases sitting between them. CDR3 length equals 15 residues. CDR1 is DFQATT and CDR2 is SNEGSKA in the germline V gene (reference sequence). CDR3 sequence: CSARDGYASSYEQYV. The CDR3 nucleotides are TGCAGTGCTAGAGATGGGTACGCGAGCTCCTACGAGCAGTACGTC.

This clonotype was seen only a few times. In DNA form, the CDR3 reads TGTGCCAGCAGTCAAGGGCTAGCGGGGACCACAGATACGCAGTATTTT. Translating it yields CASSQGLAGTTDTQYF. V usage is TRBV6-5 and J usage is TRBJ2-3; 9 bases line up with TRBD2. Germline assignment: CDR1 MNHEY and CDR2 SVGAGI. This CDR3 spans 16 amino acids. Losses at the gene ends were 5 bases for V and 2 bases for J; bases not matched to a gene: 8.

J is TRBJ1-5 and V is TRBV12-3 or TRBV12-4; D is possibly TRBD1 (6 bases). This CDR3 comprises 13 residues. With 3 bases removed from V and 9 bases from J, the gap between germline ends came to 12 bases. CDR3 sequence reads: CASSFAGDRPQHF. The CDR3, as DNA: TGTGCCAGCAGTTTTGCAGGGGATCGGCCCCAGCATTTT.

This chain uses TRBV6-5 with TRBJ1-1; D remains unclear. The CDR3 loop spans 13 amino acids. V was pared by 0 bases and J by 8 bases, with 10 bases between. Germline V CDR1 and CDR2: MNHEY, SVGAGI. This CDR3 is CASSYSEGTEAFF. CDR3 sequence (DNA): TGTGCCAGCAGTTACTCCGAGGGAACAGAAGCTTTCTTT.

Only a few counts were recorded for this clonotype. The chain combines TRBV7-2 with TRBJ1-3; 7 bases line up with TRBD1. Per germline, CDR1 SGHTA and CDR2 FQGNSA. J lost 0 bases, V lost 5 bases, and 4 bases had no gene match. This CDR3 spans 15 amino acids. The CDR3 protein is CASSPQGVSGNTIYF. The CDR3 nucleotides read TGTGCCAGCAGCCCTCAGGGGGTCTCTGGAAACACCATATATTTT.